One sample yielded the 24 T cell receptor beta chains listed below, sequenced in a study of T cell responses to AZD1222 COVID-19 vaccine. The assay was immunoSEQ multiplex PCR, and TCRdb's table has in-frame clones only and misses some. This table holds roughly 150,000 clones, roughly nine tenths found once. The sample in question was peripheral blood, obtained on day 0 of AZD1222 vaccination. The receptors here all came from an adult in good health.

Of note for this clone: One end of the junction does not line up with germline, which may come from a read error. CDR3 coding DNA: TGTGCCAGCAGCCTAGCGGGACAGGGTTGGGGCTACACCTTC. This encodes CASSLAGQGWGYTF. The rearrangement joins TRBV7-2 to TRBJ1-2; 9 bases match TRBD1. The CDR3 extends over 14 amino acids. Germline V gene sequence: CDR1 SGHTA, CDR2 FQGNSA.

This clone showed up just once. The chain combines TRBV7-9 with TRBJ1-5, with D hard to call. The CDR3 loop spans 14 amino acids. The germline V and J ends were trimmed by 2 bases and 0 bases, with 5 bases remaining between them. Germline CDR1 SEHNR, CDR2 FQNEAQ (reference sequence). The CDR3 region is CASSLTNSNQPQHF. CDR3 DNA sequence: TGTGCCAGCAGCTTAACTAATAGCAATCAGCCCCAGCATTTT.

The chain uses TRBV20-1 and TRBJ2-5; no definite D call. CDR1 is DFQATT, CDR2 SNEGSKA, per germline (reference sequence). V was clipped by 6 bases and J by 5 bases, with 10 bases between them. The CDR3 covers 11 residues. DNA of the CDR3: TGCAGTGCGTTAAATTTGGAGACCCAGTACTTC. Translation: CSALNLETQYF.

This rearrangement joins TRBV4-1 to TRBJ1-1; D uncertain. CDR1 is MGHRA, CDR2 YSYEKL, per germline. V lost 4 bases and J lost 3, with 6 bases in between. This CDR3 is 12 amino acids long. This chain's CDR3 is CASSRTDTEAFF. CDR3 bases: TGCGCCAGCAGCCGGACCGACACTGAAGCTTTCTTT.

In this sample, this clone turned up once. V and J are TRBV5-1 and TRBJ1-5; D gene ambiguous. V lost 0 bases to trimming and J lost 2 bases, with 6 bases between them. The CDR3 runs to 14 residues. Germline V gene data show CDR1 as SGHRS and CDR2 as YFSETQ. In DNA, the CDR3 is TGCGCCAGCAGCTTGGGTGAGCGCAATCAGCCCCAGCATTTT. It encodes CASSLGERNQPQHF. The full variable domain, with the rest looked up from reference TRBV5-1 and TRBJ1-5, is KAGVTQTPRYLIKTRGQQVTLSCSPISGHRSVSWYQQTPGQGLQFLFEYFSETQRNKGNFPGRFSGRQFSNSRSEMNVSTLELGDSALYLCASSLGERNQPQHFGDGTRLSIL.

V gene TRBV11-3 combines with J gene TRBJ2-3; 9 bases are a match to TRBD2. The CDR3 sequence is 16 residues long. Trimming took 5 bases from V and 4 from J; bases not matched to a gene: 10. CDR1 is SGHNT, CDR2 YENEEA, per germline. The DNA for the CDR3 is TGTGCCAGCAGCCAGGGACTAGCCGGTGGTGCAGATACGCAGTATTTT. Translation: CASSQGLAGGADTQYF.

This chain joins TRBV28 and TRBJ2-7, with a tentative D call TRBD2 (6 bases). Germline CDR1 reads MDHEN; CDR2 reads SYDVKM. Trimming removed 2 bases at V and 2 bases at J, with 13 bases between. The CDR3 is 15 residues long. CDR3 nucleotides: TGTGCCAGCAGTTTAAAGGGACTGCGAGCCTACGAGCAGTACTTC. Translated, it gives CASSLKGLRAYEQYF. Looking up the rest from reference TRBV28 and TRBJ2-7 gives the full variable domain: DVKVTQSSRYLVKRTGEKVFLECVQDMDHENMFWYRQDPGLGLRLIYFSYDVKMKEKGDIPEGYSVSREKKERFSLILESASTNQTSMYLCASSLKGLRAYEQYFGPGTRLTVT.

This chain uses TRBV28 with TRBJ1-1, with a possible D match to TRBD1 (5 bases). Germline values: CDR1 MDHEN, CDR2 SYDVKM. The CDR3 sequence is 14 residues long. V was shortened by 2 bases and J by 8 bases, with 15 bases between the two germline ends. In nucleotides, the CDR3 is TGTGCCAGCAGTTTAGGACACCCTCTGGGGGAAGCTTTCTTT. Protein: CASSLGHPLGEAFF.

The chain uses TRBV7-8 and TRBJ1-3; D is ambiguous. Germline V gene data show CDR1 as SGHVS and CDR2 as FQNEAQ. The CDR3 contains 12 residues. The V gene lost 7 bases and the J gene lost 3 bases, with 7 bases spanning the gap. The CDR3 bases are TGTGCCAGCACCCGCGGTGGAAACACCATATATTTT. Translation: CASTRGGNTIYF.

This chain connects TRBV29-1 to TRBJ1-4, with TRBD1 as a possible D gene (5 bases). Per the germline V gene, CDR1 is SQVTM and CDR2 is ANQGSEA. Trimming left V 6 bases short and J 8 bases short, with 16 bases between. This CDR3 contains 13 residues. In nucleotides, the CDR3 is TGCAGCGTCGGCAAAGGGACCTACGAAAAACTGTTTTTT. This gives the protein CSVGKGTYEKLFF.

V usage is TRBV15 and J usage is TRBJ1-6, with D possibly matching TRBD1 (6 bases). This CDR3 is 14 amino acids long. The germline gives CDR1 LNHNV, CDR2 YYDKDF (reference sequence). V was clipped by 7 bases and J by 4 bases, with 11 bases between them. The CDR3 reads CATTDRRYNSPLHF. The CDR3 nucleotides read TGTGCCACCACTGACAGGCGATATAATTCACCCCTCCACTTT.

The chain is built from TRBV18 and TRBJ2-3, with D hard to call. V lost 3 bases and J 4 bases, leaving 5 bases between the germline ends. This CDR3 is built from 12 residues. The germline V gene has CDR1 KGHSH and CDR2 LQKENI. CDR3 DNA: TGTGCCAGCTCACCTGCCGCAGATACGCAGTATTTT. This codes for CASSPAADTQYF.

The V gene is TRBV19, the J gene TRBJ1-6; 10 positions match TRBD1. The CDR3 loop spans 16 amino acids. V gave up 2 bases and J gave up 8 bases; unmatched junction bases: 6. Germline V gene lookup returns CDR1 LNHDA and CDR2 SQIVND (reference sequence). CDR3 amino acids: CASSILLGTGDSPLHF. CDR3 in DNA: TGTGCCAGTAGTATACTACTCGGGACAGGGGATTCACCCCTCCACTTT.

The rearrangement links TRBV11-1 to TRBJ2-7; D possibly corresponds to TRBD2 (5 bases). Trimming stripped 0 bases from V and 2 bases from J, with 14 bases between. This CDR3 is built from 16 residues. Germline assignment: CDR1 SGHAT and CDR2 FQDESV (reference sequence). The CDR3 loop is CASSLARGLNTYEQYF. The CDR3 DNA reads as TGTGCCAGCAGCTTAGCGCGAGGACTGAATACCTACGAGCAGTACTTC. Together with reference TRBV11-1 and TRBJ2-7, the CDR3 gives the full variable domain: EAEVAQSPRYKITEKSQAVAFWCDPISGHATLYWYRQILGQGPELLVQFQDESVVDDSQLPKDRFSAERLKGVDSTLKIQPAELGDSAMYLCASSLARGLNTYEQYFGPGTRLTVT.

The chain joins TRBV7-2 to TRBJ1-1; D unresolved. Germline V gene lookup returns CDR1 SGHTA and CDR2 FQGNSA. This CDR3 contains 14 residues. V was clipped by 2 bases and J by 1 base, with 8 bases between them. The CDR3, as DNA: TGTGCCAGCAGCTTATTCAGGACGAACACTGAAGCTTTCTTT. This sequence encodes CASSLFRTNTEAFF.

DNA of the CDR3: TGTGCCAGCAGCGCCGTACTGAACACTGAAGCTTTCTTT. This gives the protein CASSAVLNTEAFF. V gene TRBV9 combines with J gene TRBJ1-1, with D hard to call. V lost 3 bases and J 0 bases, leaving 6 bases between the germline ends. The germline CDR1 and CDR2 sequences are SGDLS and YYNGEE. The CDR3 is 13 residues long. Full variable domain (rest looked up from reference TRBV9 and TRBJ1-1): DSGVTQTPKHLITATGQRVTLRCSPRSGDLSVYWYQQSLDQGLQFLIQYYNGEERAKGNILERFSAQQFPDLHSELNLSSLELGDSALYFCASSAVLNTEAFFGQGTRLTVV.

The J gene is TRBJ2-2, the V gene TRBV30; tentative D call: TRBD1 (6 bases). V was clipped by 6 bases and J by 3 bases, with 14 bases between them. This CDR3 comprises 14 residues. Germline V gene sequence: CDR1 GTSNPN, CDR2 SVGIG (reference sequence). CDR3 in DNA: TGTGCCTGCCAAGGACAGACTTACACCGGGGAGCTGTTTTTT. It codes for CACQGQTYTGELFF.

The chain carries TRBV5-6 and TRBJ1-2; D call uncertain. Germline-derived CDR1 and CDR2 are SGHDT and YYEEEE. The CDR3 spans 13 residues. The ends were cut back, 0 bases at V and 0 bases at J, with 3 bases in the middle. Here the CDR3 DNA reads TGTGCCAGCAGCTTGGGCTCTAACTATGGCTACACCTTC. It translates to CASSLGSNYGYTF.

The rearrangement uses TRBV5-6 and TRBJ2-2; TRBD1 matches 8 bases. J lost 2 bases, V lost 4 bases, and 7 bases had no gene match. The germline gives CDR1 SGHDT, CDR2 YYEEEE. The CDR3 has 16 amino acids. Written as DNA, the CDR3 is TGTGCCAGCAGCAAGACAGGGGTCGTCAACACCGGGGAGCTGTTTTTT. This translates into CASSKTGVVNTGELFF.

The V call is TRBV6-1, the J call TRBJ2-5; TRBD1 matches 7 bases. The V gene end was trimmed by 1 base and the J gene end by 0 bases; junction bases not matched to a gene: 8. The CDR3 is made up of 17 amino acids. Germline CDR1 and CDR2: MNHNS and SASEGT. The CDR3 coding sequence is TGTGCCAGCAGTGAAGGGGTTTTCAGGGGGAACCAAGAGACCCAGTACTTC. It encodes CASSEGVFRGNQETQYF.

The sample holds one count of this clone. The V gene is TRBV25-1, the J gene TRBJ1-4; no clear D gene. Per germline, CDR1 MGHDK and CDR2 SYGVNS. V lost 5 bases and J lost 11, with 9 bases in between. The CDR3 has 11 amino acids. CDR3: CASSRAVKLFF. CDR3 sequence (DNA): TGTGCCAGCAGTCGGGCAGTCAAACTGTTTTTT.

The chain links TRBV19 to TRBJ1-2; 7 positions agree with TRBD1. Germline lookup yields CDR1 LNHDA and CDR2 SQIVND (reference sequence). V was pared by 6 bases and J by 0 bases, with 7 bases of the junction left unmatched. This CDR3 contains 15 residues. CDR3 region: CASRKGQATNYGYTF. Here the CDR3 DNA reads TGTGCCAGTAGAAAAGGACAGGCTACTAACTATGGCTACACCTTC.

The genes are TRBV5-6 and TRBJ2-5, with TRBD2 as a possible D gene (5 bases). V lost 0 bases, J lost 2 bases, and 11 bases lay in between. The length of the CDR3 is 15 residues. Germline-derived CDR1 and CDR2 are SGHDT and YYEEEE. The chain's CDR3 is CASSLDARRQETQYF. In DNA form, the CDR3 reads TGTGCCAGCAGCTTGGATGCGAGGAGGCAAGAGACCCAGTACTTC. Supplemented by reference TRBV5-6 and TRBJ2-5, the full variable domain reads DAGVTQSPTHLIKTRGQQVTLRCSPKSGHDTVSWYQQALGQGPQFIFQYYEEEERQRGNFPDRFSGHQFPNYSSELNVNALLLGDSALYLCASSLDARRQETQYFGPGTRLLVL.

The chain recombines TRBV6-5 with TRBJ2-1, with D possibly TRBD1 on 5 matching bases. CDR1 is MNHEY and CDR2 is SVGAGI in the germline V gene. There are 16 residues in the CDR3. V gave up 0 bases and J gave up 5 bases, with 14 bases separating them. The DNA of the CDR3 is TGTGCCAGCAGTTACTCGACGCCAGGGCACCACAATGAGCAGTTCTTC. Its protein product is CASSYSTPGHHNEQFF.